This is a list of T cell receptor beta chains from one sample in a study of vaccination and CD4 T cells after COVID-19. These receptors' targets are unknown. TCRdb re-derived calls from the PCR reads in MiXCR, one entry per CDR3 protein. The sample carries over 10,000 distinct CDR3 sequences, approximately 60% recorded once. The sample comprised CD4+ T cells from blood, cultured in vitro. All receptors derive from a human donor who had recovered from COVID-19. The CDR3 runs from the conserved cysteine through the conserved F or W. A D gene is named only where the DNA matches it firmly. Clone size is stated in some rows and not others, as once, few, many or a class when expanded.

J | D | V | size | CDR3 | DNA
TRBJ1-1 | . | TRBV6-2/TRBV6-3 | . | CASSLRQGYAAFF | TGTGCCAGCAGCTTAAGACAAGGGTACGCAGCTTTCTTT
TRBJ2-5 | . | TRBV20-1 | . | CSARDPTGAPEETQYF | TGCAGTGCTAGAGATCCTACAGGAGCCCCCGAAGAGACCCAGTACTTC
TRBJ1-6 | . | TRBV20-1 | . | CSARAGGEPYNSPLHF | TGCAGTGCCCGGGCGGGAGGTGAGCCCTATAATTCACCCCTCCACTTT
TRBJ1-3 | . | TRBV6-1 | once | CASVAAGYGNTIYF | TGTGCCAGCGTCGCAGCGGGTTACGGAAACACCATATATTTT
TRBJ2-2 | TRBD1 | TRBV12-3/TRBV12-4 | once | CASSPDRGRIGELFF | TGTGCCAGCAGCCCTGACAGGGGGCGTATCGGGGAGCTGTTTTTT
TRBJ1-2 | . | TRBV27 | . | CASSLSLGYGYTF | TGTGCCAGCAGTTTATCCCTGGGATATGGCTACACCTTC
TRBJ2-5 | TRBD2 | TRBV6-1 | . | CASSVNGLAGAQETQYF | TGTGCCAGCAGTGTGAATGGACTAGCGGGAGCTCAGGAGACCCAGTACTTC
TRBJ1-6 | . | TRBV2 | . | CASSERANSPLHF | TGTGCCAGCAGTGAACGAGCCAATTCACCCCTCCACTTT
TRBJ2-7 | . | TRBV10-3 | few | CAITREFLSYEQYF | TGTGCCATCACGAGGGAGTTTTTGAGCTACGAGCAGTACTTC
TRBJ1-1 | . | TRBV7-9 | . | CASSQDSEAFF | TGTGCCAGCAGCCAGGACAGCGAAGCTTTCTTT
TRBJ1-5 | . | TRBV6-1 | . | CASRDRLNQPQHF | TGTGCCAGCAGGGACAGACTCAATCAGCCCCAGCATTTT
TRBJ2-3 | . | TRBV6-1 | few | CASSAQESGTQYF | TGTGCCAGCAGTGCCCAAGAGTCGGGTACGCAGTATTTT
TRBJ1-5 | . | TRBV27 | once | CASSLLGGNQPQHF | TGTGCCAGCAGTTTATTAGGGGGAAATCAGCCCCAGCATTTT
TRBJ2-1 | TRBD2 | TRBV10-3 | few | CAASGSSYNEQFF | TGTGCCGCCAGCGGGAGCTCCTACAATGAGCAGTTCTTC
TRBJ2-3 | . | TRBV5-5 | . | CASSWSGTSDTQYF | TGTGCCAGCAGCTGGTCCGGGACATCAGATACGCAGTATTTT
TRBJ1-5 | . | TRBV20-1 | . | CSASGYDQPQHF | TGCAGTGCTAGTGGATATGATCAGCCCCAGCATTTT
TRBJ1-1 | . | TRBV20-1 | . | CSARVSVNTEAFF | TGCAGTGCTAGAGTCTCAGTGAACACTGAAGCTTTCTTT
TRBJ2-7 | . | TRBV6-2/TRBV6-3 | . | CASSRSYEQYF | TGTGCCAGCAGTAGATCCTACGAGCAGTACTTC
TRBJ2-7 | . | TRBV7-8 | . | CASSLGASSPYEQYF | TGTGCCAGCAGCTTAGGGGCTAGCAGTCCTTACGAGCAGTACTTC
TRBJ1-1 | TRBD1 | TRBV7-9 | few | CASSSTGGTAFF | TGTGCCAGCAGCTCTACAGGGGGCACAGCTTTCTTT
TRBJ2-5 | TRBD2 | TRBV28 | few | CASRPAGGYQETQYF | TGTGCCAGCAGACCAGCGGGGGGGTACCAAGAGACCCAGTACTTC
TRBJ2-4 | . | TRBV2 | . | CASSPSRIQYF | TGTGCCAGCAGTCCCAGTCGGATTCAGTACTTC
TRBJ2-7 | . | TRBV28 | . | CASSLRGRSDEQYF | TGTGCCAGCAGTTTGCGGGGTCGCTCTGACGAGCAGTACTTC
TRBJ2-5 | . | TRBV3-1 | . | CASSQNGANGGETQYF | TGTGCCAGCAGCCAAAATGGCGCAAATGGAGGGGAGACCCAGTACTTC
TRBJ2-7 | TRBD1 | TRBV27 | . | CASSRTGGYYEQYF | TGTGCCAGCAGCCGGACAGGGGGGTACTACGAGCAGTACTTC
TRBJ1-2 | . | TRBV7-2 | . | CASSLSGTGNYGYTF | TGTGCCAGCAGCTTAAGTGGAACAGGGAACTATGGCTACACCTTC
TRBJ1-2 | . | TRBV6-1 | once | CASSQKQGSRYGYTF | TGTGCCAGCAGTCAGAAACAGGGTTCTCGCTATGGCTACACCTTC
TRBJ2-5 | TRBD1 | TRBV28 | few | CASSAPTGQETQYF | TGTGCCAGCAGTGCCCCGACAGGGCAAGAGACCCAGTACTTC
TRBJ1-5 | . | TRBV4-1 | . | CASSQVQEYSNQPQHF | TGCGCCAGCAGCCAAGTTCAAGAGTATAGCAATCAGCCCCAGCATTTT
TRBJ1-1 | TRBD1 | TRBV6-1 | . | CATQPRGRFSNTEAFF | TGTGCCACCCAGCCAAGGGGGCGATTTTCGAACACTGAAGCTTTCTTT
TRBJ2-5 | . | TRBV7-9 | . | CASSREFETQYF | TGTGCCAGCAGCCGGGAGTTCGAGACCCAGTACTTC
TRBJ2-3 | . | TRBV6-4 | . | CASSVYQADTQYF | TGTGCCAGCAGTGTATATCAAGCAGATACGCAGTATTTT
TRBJ2-7 | TRBD2 | TRBV7-8 | few | CASSLTLAGAGWEQYF | TGTGCCAGCAGCTTAACACTAGCGGGAGCCGGTTGGGAGCAGTACTTC
TRBJ1-2 | TRBD1 | TRBV20-1 | few | CSALDRGVYGYTF | TGCAGTGCTTTGGACAGGGGAGTCTATGGCTACACCTTC
TRBJ2-3 | TRBD2 | TRBV20-1 | . | CSAPSTSGSLGDTQYF | TGCAGTGCTCCGTCAACTAGCGGGAGTCTGGGAGATACGCAGTATTTT
TRBJ2-7 | . | TRBV20-1 | . | CSATPTFGKYEQYF | TGCAGTGCTACCCCCACCTTTGGGAAGTACGAGCAGTACTTC
TRBJ1-5 | . | TRBV6-2/TRBV6-3 | few | CASSYPGSSNQPQHF | TGTGCCAGCAGTTACCCCGGGAGTAGCAATCAGCCCCAGCATTTT
TRBJ1-2 | . | TRBV2 | . | CASSEEGNYGYTF | TGTGCCAGCAGTGAAGAGGGGAACTATGGCTACACCTTC
TRBJ1-1 | . | TRBV20-1 | once | CSARDPRANTEAFF | TGCAGTGCTAGAGATCCCCGAGCAAACACTGAAGCTTTCTTT
TRBJ2-3 | TRBD1 | TRBV24-1 | . | CATSERRQGHTQYF | TGTGCCACCAGTGAGCGTCGACAGGGTCATACGCAGTATTTT
TRBJ2-2 | . | TRBV7-9 | few | CASSLTRGLFF | TGTGCCAGCAGCCTGACACGCGGGCTGTTTTTT
TRBJ1-5 | . | TRBV6-1 | . | CASSQSDNSNQPQHF | TGTGCCAGCAGTCAGAGTGACAATAGCAATCAGCCCCAGCATTTT
TRBJ2-5 | . | TRBV20-1 | . | CSAAPQETQYF | TGCAGTGCTGCCCCTCAAGAGACCCAGTACTTC
TRBJ2-3 | . | TRBV7-3 | . | CASSLSPTTDTQYF | TGTGCCAGCAGCTTATCCCCCACCACAGATACGCAGTATTTT
TRBJ1-5 | . | TRBV2 | . | CASSESGRSQHF | TGTGCCAGCAGTGAAAGCGGGAGGTCCCAGCATTTT
TRBJ2-1 | . | TRBV20-1 | few | CSAPDSTANEQFF | TGCAGTGCTCCGGACTCGACGGCGAATGAGCAGTTCTTC
TRBJ2-1 | TRBD2 | TRBV10-3 | . | CAISVASGIDEQFF | TGTGCCATCAGTGTGGCTAGCGGAATAGATGAGCAGTTCTTC
TRBJ2-7 | . | TRBV7-3 | . | CASSPMGGLGVHEQYF | TGTGCCAGCAGCCCCATGGGGGGACTCGGGGTCCACGAGCAGTACTTC
TRBJ2-7 | . | TRBV28 | . | CASTLAELGSYEQYF | TGTGCCAGCACTCTGGCGGAGCTGGGCTCCTACGAGCAGTACTTC
TRBJ2-4 | . | TRBV6-1 | . | CASSPQETNIQYF | TGTGCCAGCAGTCCACAGGAGACGAACATTCAGTACTTC
TRBJ2-7 | TRBD1 | TRBV7-2 | . | CASSLGTGSGEQYF | TGTGCCAGCAGCTTGGGGACAGGGTCGGGCGAGCAGTACTTC
TRBJ1-1 | . | TRBV7-2 | . | CASSLGGMNTEAFF | TGTGCCAGCAGCTTAGGTGGGATGAACACTGAAGCTTTCTTT
TRBJ2-1 | . | TRBV24-1 | once | CATSNPPRYSEQFF | TGTGCCACCAGTAACCCCCCGCGGTATTCTGAGCAGTTCTTC
TRBJ2-5 | TRBD1 | TRBV27 | . | CASSLLGQGQETQYF | TGTGCCAGCAGCCTCTTGGGACAGGGCCAAGAGACCCAGTACTTC
TRBJ1-4 | TRBD1 | TRBV27 | . | CASSWDREGKLFF | TGTGCCAGCAGTTGGGACAGGGAGGGAAAACTGTTTTTT
TRBJ2-1 | TRBD2 | TRBV6-2/TRBV6-3 | . | CASSARLAGGNNEQFF | TGTGCCAGCAGTGCCCGTCTAGCGGGAGGGAACAATGAGCAGTTCTTC
TRBJ2-5 | TRBD2 | TRBV19 | . | CASSAREGVGETQYF | TGTGCCAGTAGTGCCCGGGAGGGGGTCGGAGAGACCCAGTACTTC
TRBJ2-7 | . | TRBV6-5 | . | CASSYGNYYEQYF | TGTGCCAGCAGTTACGGGAACTACTACGAGCAGTACTTC
TRBJ2-7 | . | TRBV20-1 | . | CSARDISQGRGEQYF | TGCAGTGCTAGAGATATTAGCCAGGGTCGAGGGGAGCAGTACTTC
TRBJ2-1 | TRBD1 | TRBV2 | . | CASSTGTAFNEQFF | TGTGCCAGCTCCACCGGGACAGCCTTCAATGAGCAGTTCTTC